Listed below are T cell receptor beta chains from one sample, sequenced in a study of control samples from healthy donors and cancer patients. Profiled with immunoSEQ multiplex PCR; TCRdb holds only in-frame clones, not every one. In the table there are 390,000 or so clones, about nine tenths of which are singletons. The specimen was PBMCs. The receptors derive from a man in his forties with head and neck cancer. Each CDR3 is given with its conserved first and last residue. D genes are given only for firm matches. Not all rows give a size; the values are once, few, many and, for expanded clones, a class.

TRBJ2-7 | TRBV5-6 | TRBD1 | NA | TGTGCCAGCAGGCGAAACACAGGGGGCGGGGAGCAGTACTTC | CASRRNTGGGEQYF
TRBJ2-7 | TRBV5-6 | NA | NA | TGTGCCAGCAGCGATGGACAGTACGAGCAGTACTTC | CASSDGQYEQYF
TRBJ1-5 | TRBV18 | NA | NA | TGTGCCAGCTCACCCGGACAAGTTTTCAATCAGCCCCAGCATTTT | CASSPGQVFNQPQHF
TRBJ2-5 | TRBV29-1 | NA | NA | TGCAGCGTTGAATCACGGGGGGAGACCCAGTACTTC | CSVESRGETQYF
TRBJ1-2 | TRBV7-2 | TRBD1 | once | TGTGCCAGCAGCTCCTCTGAGGGCAGGGGGTCTTGGGGCTACACCTTC | CASSSSEGRGSWGYTF
TRBJ2-5 | TRBV28 | TRBD2 | NA | TGTGCCAGCAGTCCTAGCGGGACAGAGACCCAGTACTTC | CASSPSGTETQYF
TRBJ2-3 | TRBV7-3 | NA | NA | TGTGCCAGCAGCTTAACGGCAGGGACGGGCACAGATACGCAGTATTTT | CASSLTAGTGTDTQYF
TRBJ2-1 | TRBV29-1 | TRBD1 | NA | TGCAGCGTTGACGCGACAGGGGGTGCTAATGAGCAGTTCTTC | CSVDATGGANEQFF
TRBJ2-3 | TRBV25-1 | NA | NA | TGTGCCAGCAGTGAAGGGGCAGCTCCGGATACGCAGTATTTT | CASSEGAAPDTQYF
TRBJ1-2 | TRBV7-8 | NA | NA | TGTGCCAGCAGCTTGGACATCGCTGGCTACACCTTC | CASSLDIAGYTF
TRBJ2-3 | TRBV6-4 | NA | NA | TGTGCCAGCAGTGACAGGGGGGGAGATACGCAGTATTTT | CASSDRGGDTQYF
TRBJ2-1 | TRBV11-3 | NA | NA | TGTGCCAGCAGCTTTTCAAGGGTCAGCAATGAGCAGTTCTTC | CASSFSRVSNEQFF
TRBJ2-5 | TRBV7-3 | NA | once | TGTGCCAGCAGGTCTATGGAGACCCAGTACTTC | CASRSMETQYF
TRBJ1-1 | TRBV4-1 | NA | NA | TGCGCCAGCAGCCAAGATGATAATTGGGCTGAAGCTTTCTTT | CASSQDDNWAEAFF
TRBJ1-2 | TRBV11-2 | NA | NA | TGTGCCAGCAGCCCCCTTTTCCCTCTCTATGGCTACACCTTC | CASSPLFPLYGYTF
TRBJ1-1 | TRBV19 | TRBD1 | NA | TGTGCCAGTAGTCCGTGGGACAGGAGGAACACTGAAGCTTTCTTT | CASSPWDRRNTEAFF
TRBJ2-1 | TRBV9 | TRBD2 | NA | TGTGCCAGCAGCGTAGCGGGGGGATGGGGCAATGAGCAGTTCTTC | CASSVAGGWGNEQFF
TRBJ2-3 | TRBV27 | NA | NA | TGTGCCACCCGGCCAGGGGGCACAGATACGCAGTATTTT | CATRPGGTDTQYF
TRBJ2-2 | TRBV27 | NA | NA | TGTGCCAGCAGTCTCCGTAATGTCGGGGAGCTGTTTTTT | CASSLRNVGELFF
TRBJ1-1 | TRBV28 | TRBD1 | NA | TGTGCCAGCAGGGGGGGGACAGCGACTAGATTCTCTGAAGCTTTCTTT | CASRGGTATRFSEAFF
TRBJ1-3 | TRBV19 | NA | once | TGTGCCAGTAGCTTCGTTTGGGGAAACACCATATATTTT | CASSFVWGNTIYF
TRBJ1-6 | TRBV30 | NA | NA | TGTGCCTGGGGGGGGTTTGATAATTCACCCCTCCACTTT | CAWGGFDNSPLHF
TRBJ2-7 | TRBV7-6 | TRBD2 | NA | TGTGCCAGCAGCTTAGAGACTAGCGGAACCTACGAGCAGTACTTC | CASSLETSGTYEQYF
TRBJ2-7 | TRBV5-6 | NA | NA | TGTGCCAGCAGCTTCTGGAGCAGGAGCTACGAGCAGTACTTC | CASSFWSRSYEQYF
TRBJ1-5 | TRBV30 | TRBD1 | NA | TGTGCCTGGAGCAGGGGGGGTAGGGAACCCCAGCATTTT | CAWSRGGREPQHF
TRBJ1-2 | TRBV7-2 | NA | NA | TGTGCCAGCAGCGATTTATTTACCAACTATGGCTACACCTTC | CASSDLFTNYGYTF
TRBJ2-7 | TRBV19 | NA | NA | TGTGCCAGCAGTATCGTCCTAGGCGGGAACTACGAGCAGTACTTC | CASSIVLGGNYEQYF
TRBJ2-7 | TRBV28 | NA | NA | TGTGCCAGCAGCTCTTGGGGAGAGCAAACATCGAGGGAGCAGTACTTC | CASSSWGEQTSREQYF
TRBJ2-1 | TRBV6-6 | TRBD1 | NA | TGTGCCCATCGACAGGGGGCCAATGAGCAGTTCTTC | CAHRQGANEQFF